Sequencing of this T cell receptor beta chain was carried out in a study of CD8 T cells in ankylosing spondylitis. This clonotype was recorded a few times. The antigen remains undetermined. Quantitative 5'-RACE with molecular barcodes generated TCR beta libraries. TCRdb reprocessed the 5' RACE reads with MiXCR, giving one entry per CDR3 protein. The profile shows a few hundred thousand distinct CDR3 sequences, about a sixth of them singletons. The CDR3 is 14 amino acids. Trimming shortened V by 3 bases and J by 6 bases, and 11 bases separated the two germline ends. Study results and caveats: Past research had described some motif variants in reactive arthritis synovial fluid and blood. Ankylosing spondylitis blood appeared to carry a characteristic TCR beta motif of 7 or 8 highly homologous variants.

Sequenced input: blood, either unsorted or a sorted T cell fraction (not recorded which). This sequence was found in a male donor with ankylosing spondylitis. The chain links TRBV12-3 or TRBV12-4 to TRBJ2-2; D gene uncertain. CDR3 residues: CASSFGYMPGELFF. CDR3 coding DNA: TGTGCCAGCAGTTTCGGGTATATGCCCGGGGAGCTGTTTTTT.